These T cell receptor beta chains were read from a single sample in a study of identical twins. A single record per CDR3 protein comes from TCRdb applying MiXCR to the 5' RACE reads. Of roughly 250,000 distinct CDR3 sequences detected, about 7.5% appear once; the ten largest clones hold more than 5%. These data were also filed under a second study, of yellow fever vaccine responses in identical twins.

The sample consisted of CD8+ T cells sorted from blood. Receptors were obtained from a woman between 18 and 30 years old in good health. CDR3s include the opening cysteine and the closing phenylalanine or tryptophan. The D gene is left open where the match is weak. The listing skips clone size in some rows; elsewhere it reads once, few, many or a size class.

TRBV5-1,TRBJ2-7,once,-,CASSSGGTNEQYF,TGCGCCAGCAGCTCGGGCGGAACCAACGAGCAGTACTTC
TRBV7-7,TRBJ2-5,few,-,CASSPSLGGAETQYF,TGTGCCAGCAGCCCCTCTCTTGGGGGGGCGGAGACCCAGTACTTC
TRBV28,TRBJ2-1,many,TRBD1,CASSGQGNEQFF,TGTGCCAGCAGTGGACAGGGCAATGAGCAGTTCTTC
TRBV29-1,TRBJ2-1,many,-,CSVLGKKGDYNEQFF,TGCAGCGTCCTCGGGAAAAAAGGGGATTACAATGAGCAGTTCTTC
TRBV28,TRBJ2-5,few,-,CASSLGNPDQETQYF,TGTGCCAGCAGTTTGGGCAATCCAGATCAAGAGACCCAGTACTTC
TRBV7-9,TRBJ2-7,-,-,CASSFPGRPYEQYF,TGTGCCAGCAGCTTTCCGGGACGGCCTTACGAGCAGTACTTC
TRBV7-9,TRBJ1-2,few,-,CASSLGRSDGHLGGYTF,TGTGCCAGCAGCTTAGGTCGTTCGGACGGCCACCTGGGTGGCTACACCTTC
TRBV5-6,TRBJ1-5,many,TRBD1,CASSFTGEYSNQPQHF,TGTGCCAGCAGCTTCACAGGGGAATATAGCAATCAGCCCCAGCATTTT
TRBV7-8,TRBJ2-5,-,TRBD2,CASSWFPSGRDQETQYF,TGTGCCAGCAGCTGGTTTCCTAGCGGGAGGGACCAAGAGACCCAGTACTTC
TRBV10-3,TRBJ1-2,-,-,CAISESAGPF,TGTGCCATCAGTGAGTCCGCAGGCCCCTTC
TRBV18,TRBJ2-5,many,-,CASSPRTALGETQYF,TGTGCCAGCTCACCACGGACAGCCCTGGGGGAGACCCAGTACTTC
TRBV20-1,TRBJ2-1,few,-,CSAIEGDTSYNEQFF,TGCAGTGCCATCGAGGGGGACACCTCCTACAATGAGCAGTTCTTC
TRBV4-1,TRBJ1-6,many,-,CASSQKVEREALHF,TGCGCCAGCAGCCAGAAGGTGGAGCGTGAGGCCCTCCACTTT
TRBV28,TRBJ2-3,-,TRBD1,CASSLGQGSSDTQYF,TGTGCCAGCAGTTTAGGACAGGGGTCGTCAGATACGCAGTATTTT
TRBV9,TRBJ2-1,few,TRBD2,CASSLRRLAGVHEQFF,TGTGCCAGCAGCTTAAGAAGGCTAGCGGGAGTCCATGAGCAGTTCTTC
TRBV7-6,TRBJ2-5,many,-,CASSLEFTEETQYF,TGTGCCAGCAGCTTAGAGTTTACTGAAGAGACCCAGTACTTC
TRBV12-3/TRBV12-4,TRBJ2-3,many,TRBD2,CASSGPGTKRGGPSTDTQYF,TGTGCCAGCAGTGGACCCGGGACTAAGCGGGGGGGCCCTAGCACAGATACGCAGTATTTT
TRBV9,TRBJ2-3,few,-,CASSDRTARDTDTQYF,TGTGCCAGCAGCGATCGGACGGCCAGAGACACAGATACGCAGTATTTT
TRBV4-1,TRBJ2-7,many,TRBD1,CASSQRDRDYEQYF,TGCGCCAGCAGCCAAAGGGACAGGGACTACGAGCAGTACTTC
TRBV7-6,TRBJ1-5,few,-,CASSLSRNQPQHF,TGTGCCAGCAGCTTAAGTCGCAATCAGCCCCAGCATTTT
TRBV28,TRBJ2-3,-,-,CASSDISDTQYF,TGTGCCAGCAGTGATATTTCAGATACGCAGTATTTT
TRBV28,TRBJ2-1,-,-,CASSPGLEEQEQFF,TGTGCCAGCAGTCCAGGCCTGGAGGAGCAAGAGCAGTTCTTC
TRBV3-1,TRBJ2-3,-,-,CASSQEGTGRTQYF,TGTGCCAGCAGCCAAGAAGGTACGGGAAGGACGCAGTATTTT
TRBV28,TRBJ1-2,-,-,CASSFGGALGYGYTF,TGTGCCAGCAGTTTTGGGGGGGCCCTAGGCTATGGCTACACCTTC
TRBV11-2,TRBJ2-1,-,-,CASSPRGAVYNEQFF,TGTGCCAGCAGCCCCCGCGGAGCTGTCTACAATGAGCAGTTCTTC
TRBV29-1,TRBJ2-3,many,-,CSVEDRDVSTDTQYF,TGCAGCGTTGAAGATCGGGACGTCAGCACAGATACGCAGTATTTT
TRBV12-3/TRBV12-4,TRBJ2-2,-,TRBD2,CASSWEGRRDTGELFF,TGTGCCAGCAGCTGGGAGGGGCGACGGGACACCGGGGAGCTGTTTTTT
TRBV27,TRBJ2-1,-,TRBD2,CASSLILAGDNNEQFF,TGTGCCAGCAGTTTAATCCTAGCGGGAGACAATAATGAGCAGTTCTTC
TRBV12-3/TRBV12-4,TRBJ1-2,-,-,CASTLSAVNYGYTF,TGTGCCAGCACCCTCTCGGCAGTTAACTATGGCTACACCTTC
TRBV7-2,TRBJ2-3,few,TRBD2,CASSSGGRSDTQYF,TGTGCCAGCAGCTCGGGGGGGCGGTCAGATACGCAGTATTTT
TRBV3-1,TRBJ2-1,many,TRBD2,CASSQDYSGRAF,TGTGCCAGCAGCCAAGACTATAGCGGGAGGGCCTTC
TRBV6-2/TRBV6-3,TRBJ2-7,many,TRBD1,CASSYRDSSYEQYF,TGTGCCAGCAGTTACCGGGACAGCTCCTACGAGCAGTACTTC
TRBV7-3,TRBJ1-1,many,-,CASSLKGVDEAFF,TGTGCCAGCAGCTTAAAGGGGGTAGATGAAGCTTTCTTT
TRBV3-1,TRBJ2-5,-,TRBD1,CASSPTGSGGETQYF,TGTGCCAGCAGCCCGACAGGGAGTGGGGGAGAGACCCAGTACTTC
TRBV13,TRBJ1-1,few,-,CASSQGHGNIEAFF,TGTGCCAGCAGCCAAGGACACGGGAACATTGAAGCTTTCTTT
TRBV20-1,TRBJ2-3,few,-,CSARGAEGLSTQYF,TGCAGTGCTAGGGGAGCGGAGGGACTGAGTACGCAGTATTTT
TRBV12-3/TRBV12-4,TRBJ2-1,few,TRBD2,CASSLVGRTYNEQFF,TGTGCCAGCAGTTTAGTCGGGAGGACCTACAATGAGCAGTTCTTC
TRBV9,TRBJ2-1,many,TRBD1,CASSSVGTGGPDNEQFF,TGTGCCAGCAGCTCTGTTGGGACAGGGGGCCCTGACAATGAGCAGTTCTTC
TRBV20-1,TRBJ2-7,few,TRBD2,CSASSGRLDEQYF,TGCAGTGCTTCTAGCGGGAGACTCGACGAGCAGTACTTC
TRBV7-2,TRBJ1-2,-,-,CASSLAGRAYRQYGYTF,TGTGCCAGCAGCTTAGCGGGCAGAGCCTATCGACAATATGGCTACACCTTC
TRBV4-2,TRBJ2-5,-,-,CASSQGGGSAIQETQYF,TGTGCCAGCAGCCAAGGTGGGGGGTCCGCAATCCAAGAGACCCAGTACTTC
TRBV5-1,TRBJ2-1,-,-,CASRPDWDYNEQFF,TGCGCCAGCAGGCCCGACTGGGACTACAATGAGCAGTTCTTC
TRBV29-1,TRBJ2-1,many,TRBD2,CSVEGVAGGWNEQFF,TGCAGCGTTGAAGGGGTAGCGGGAGGTTGGAATGAGCAGTTCTTC
TRBV10-3,TRBJ1-2,many,-,CAISESSGGNYGYTF,TGTGCCATCAGTGAGTCAAGTGGGGGTAACTATGGCTACACCTTC
TRBV7-2,TRBJ2-3,few,-,CASSFGQGITDTQYF,TGTGCCAGCAGCTTCGGGCAGGGGATCACAGATACGCAGTATTTT
TRBV27,TRBJ2-1,many,-,CASTRPGSYNEQFF,TGTGCCAGCACCCGTCCGGGCTCCTACAATGAGCAGTTCTTC
TRBV10-2,TRBJ1-5,-,TRBD1,CASADRAGQPQHF,TGCGCCAGCGCAGACAGGGCAGGTCAGCCCCAGCATTTT
TRBV20-1,TRBJ2-2,-,TRBD1,CSAVPLGQATGELFF,TGCAGTGCCGTCCCCCTGGGACAGGCGACCGGGGAGCTGTTTTTT
TRBV7-9,TRBJ2-4,many,-,CASKGSDKNIQYF,TGTGCCAGCAAGGGGTCGGACAAAAACATTCAGTACTTC
TRBV3-1,TRBJ2-3,many,TRBD2,CASSQEPAGVRDTQYF,TGTGCCAGCAGCCAAGAACCTGCGGGGGTGCGAGATACGCAGTATTTT
TRBV20-1,TRBJ1-4,few,TRBD1,CSAGTGEATNEKLFF,TGCAGTGCCGGGACAGGAGAAGCAACTAATGAAAAACTGTTTTTT
TRBV10-1,TRBJ2-7,-,-,CASSDGMGYEQYF,TGCGCCAGCAGTGATGGAATGGGCTACGAGCAGTACTTC
TRBV28,TRBJ2-3,many,-,CASSFVRTTDTQYF,TGTGCCAGCAGTTTCGTTAGGACCACAGATACGCAGTATTTT
TRBV5-1,TRBJ2-5,-,TRBD1,CASSQGQGVQETQYF,TGCGCCAGCAGCCAGGGACAGGGGGTTCAAGAGACCCAGTACTTC
TRBV20-1,TRBJ2-1,-,TRBD2,CSASSGRAAYNEQFF,TGCAGTGCTAGTAGCGGGAGGGCCGCCTACAATGAGCAGTTCTTC